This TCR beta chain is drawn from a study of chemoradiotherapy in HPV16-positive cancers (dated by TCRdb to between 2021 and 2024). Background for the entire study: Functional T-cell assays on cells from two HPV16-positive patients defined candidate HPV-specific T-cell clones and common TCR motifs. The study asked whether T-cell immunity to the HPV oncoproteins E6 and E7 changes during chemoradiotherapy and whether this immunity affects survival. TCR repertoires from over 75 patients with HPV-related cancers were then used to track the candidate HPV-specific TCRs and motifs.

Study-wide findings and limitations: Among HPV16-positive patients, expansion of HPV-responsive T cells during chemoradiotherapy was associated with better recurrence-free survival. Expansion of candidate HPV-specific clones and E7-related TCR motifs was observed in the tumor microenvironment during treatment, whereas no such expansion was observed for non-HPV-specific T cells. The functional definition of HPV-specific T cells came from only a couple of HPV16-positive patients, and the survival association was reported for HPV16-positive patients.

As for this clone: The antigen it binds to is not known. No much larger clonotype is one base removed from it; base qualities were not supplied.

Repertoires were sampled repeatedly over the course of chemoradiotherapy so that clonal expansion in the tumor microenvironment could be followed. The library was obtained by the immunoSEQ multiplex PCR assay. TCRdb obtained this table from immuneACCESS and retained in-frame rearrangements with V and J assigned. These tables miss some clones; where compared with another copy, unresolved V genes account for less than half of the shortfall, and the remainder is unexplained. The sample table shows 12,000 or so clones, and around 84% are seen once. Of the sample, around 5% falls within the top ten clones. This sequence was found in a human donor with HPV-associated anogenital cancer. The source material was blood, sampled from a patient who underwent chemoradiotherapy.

This receptor has the CDR3 CASSPPGSSSYEQYF. The DNA reads TGTGCCAGCAGCCCACCCGGATCGAGCTCCTACGAGCAGTACTTC. The chain is assembled from TRBV11-2 and TRBJ2-7; the D gene is not confidently resolved. The germline V gene encodes CDR1 SGHAT and CDR2 FQNNGV. The V end loses 5 bases and the J end loses 0 bases, and a stretch of 14 bases separates them. Counted from cysteine to phenylalanine, this CDR3 has 15 amino acids. Only the CDR3 DNA is retained, 45 bases long and in frame from the first base.